These T cell receptor beta chains were read from a single sample in a study of PD-L1 blockade in urothelial cancer. Method: immunoSEQ multiplex PCR; TCRdb's copy keeps in-frame clones and lacks some. This table holds roughly 54,000 clones, approximately 88% found once. Source: PBMCs, taken around atezolizumab (anti-PD-L1) treatment. Receptors originate from a woman in her fifties or sixties with urothelial cancer. Each CDR3 is given with its conserved first and last residue. Each record gives: CDR3 length, V gene, D gene, J gene, clone size, CDR3 DNA, CDR3 protein. D genes are given only for firm matches. Rows may omit the clone size; those that give it use once, few, many or a size class.

cdr3_length: 14; v_call: TRBV5-1; d_call: NA; j_call: TRBJ2-7; clone_size: NA; cdr3_nt: TGCGCCAGCAGCTTGCAGGGGGGCTCCTACGAGCAGTACTTC; cdr3_aa: CASSLQGGSYEQYF
cdr3_length: 12; v_call: TRBV29-1; d_call: NA; j_call: TRBJ1-2; clone_size: once; cdr3_nt: TGCAGCGTTGCTCCGGACAGCTATGGCTACACCTTC; cdr3_aa: CSVAPDSYGYTF
cdr3_length: 13; v_call: TRBV2; d_call: NA; j_call: TRBJ2-3; clone_size: once; cdr3_nt: TGTGCCAGCAGCGATCAGGGCCCAGATACGCAGTATTTT; cdr3_aa: CASSDQGPDTQYF
cdr3_length: 15; v_call: TRBV7-3; d_call: NA; j_call: TRBJ1-5; clone_size: NA; cdr3_nt: TGTGCCAGCAGCTTATCCAGGCACGGCAATCAGCCCCAGCATTTT; cdr3_aa: CASSLSRHGNQPQHF
cdr3_length: 14; v_call: TRBV9; d_call: TRBD2; j_call: TRBJ2-1; clone_size: NA; cdr3_nt: TGTGCCAGCAGCGTAGCTCTTAGCGGGGGCGAGCAGTTCTTC; cdr3_aa: CASSVALSGGEQFF
cdr3_length: 16; v_call: TRBV7-2; d_call: NA; j_call: TRBJ1-1; clone_size: NA; cdr3_nt: TGTGCCAGCAGCCGATTCACAGGGCCCATGGACACTGAAGCTTTCTTT; cdr3_aa: CASSRFTGPMDTEAFF
cdr3_length: 16; v_call: TRBV6-5; d_call: NA; j_call: TRBJ1-1; clone_size: NA; cdr3_nt: TGTGCCAGCAGTTACCCCACCGCAGGGGAAGGCACTGAAGCTTTCTTT; cdr3_aa: CASSYPTAGEGTEAFF
cdr3_length: 14; v_call: TRBV5-4; d_call: NA; j_call: TRBJ2-7; clone_size: NA; cdr3_nt: TGTGCCAGCAGCTCCAACTTGGTGCTCTACGAGCAGTACTTC; cdr3_aa: CASSSNLVLYEQYF
cdr3_length: 16; v_call: TRBV5-8; d_call: NA; j_call: TRBJ2-2; clone_size: NA; cdr3_nt: TGTGCCAGCAGCTTGGAAGGGGGAGACACCACCGGGGAGCTGTTTTTT; cdr3_aa: CASSLEGGDTTGELFF
cdr3_length: 16; v_call: TRBV7-2; d_call: TRBD1; j_call: TRBJ1-2; clone_size: NA; cdr3_nt: TGTGCCAGCAGCTTAGCGATAGACAGGGCCAACTATGGCTACACCTTC; cdr3_aa: CASSLAIDRANYGYTF
cdr3_length: 15; v_call: TRBV15; d_call: TRBD1; j_call: TRBJ1-1; clone_size: NA; cdr3_nt: TGTGCCACCAGCAGAGCCGCAGGGGGCTGGACTGAAGCTTTCTTT; cdr3_aa: CATSRAAGGWTEAFF
cdr3_length: 15; v_call: TRBV6-5; d_call: TRBD2; j_call: TRBJ2-1; clone_size: few; cdr3_nt: TGTGCCAGCAGTGCCCGGGGACTAGCTAACAATGAGCAGTTCTTC; cdr3_aa: CASSARGLANNEQFF
cdr3_length: 15; v_call: TRBV7-2; d_call: NA; j_call: TRBJ1-2; clone_size: NA; cdr3_nt: TGTGCCAGCAGCTTATCGGCGGGGGCTAACTATGGCTACACCTTC; cdr3_aa: CASSLSAGANYGYTF
cdr3_length: 15; v_call: TRBV28; d_call: TRBD1; j_call: TRBJ2-1; clone_size: NA; cdr3_nt: TGTGCCAGCAGTTCGGACAGGGGGAGGCCCAACGAGCAGTTCTTC; cdr3_aa: CASSSDRGRPNEQFF
cdr3_length: 14; v_call: TRBV11-2; d_call: NA; j_call: TRBJ2-7; clone_size: NA; cdr3_nt: TGTGCCAGCAGCCCGGGACAAGGCCTCTACGAGCAGTACTTC; cdr3_aa: CASSPGQGLYEQYF
cdr3_length: 19; v_call: TRBV15; d_call: NA; j_call: TRBJ1-4; clone_size: NA; cdr3_nt: TGTGCCACCAGCGGGATGTTACGGGGGGGCCGGTTTAAAGATGAAAAACTGTTTTTT; cdr3_aa: CATSGMLRGGRFKDEKLFF
cdr3_length: 18; v_call: TRBV7-2; d_call: TRBD2; j_call: TRBJ2-5; clone_size: NA; cdr3_nt: TGTGCCAGCAGCTTACGGACTAGCGGATTTGGACGAGGAGAGACCCAGTACTTC; cdr3_aa: CASSLRTSGFGRGETQYF
cdr3_length: 15; v_call: TRBV7-2; d_call: NA; j_call: TRBJ2-1; clone_size: NA; cdr3_nt: TGTGCCAGCAGCTTAGATCGAGGGAAGTACAATGAGCAGTTCTTC; cdr3_aa: CASSLDRGKYNEQFF
cdr3_length: 15; v_call: TRBV10-3; d_call: TRBD1; j_call: TRBJ1-6; clone_size: medium-sized; cdr3_nt: TGTGCCATCAGGCCACAGGGGGCTTTTGATTCACCCCTCCACTTT; cdr3_aa: CAIRPQGAFDSPLHF
cdr3_length: 14; v_call: TRBV5-1; d_call: NA; j_call: TRBJ1-1; clone_size: NA; cdr3_nt: TGCGCCAGCAGCTTGGCCACTGCGAACACTGAAGCTTTCTTT; cdr3_aa: CASSLATANTEAFF
cdr3_length: 16; v_call: TRBV5-1; d_call: NA; j_call: TRBJ2-1; clone_size: NA; cdr3_nt: TGCGCCAGCAGCCCGAACAGGGGAGGCTCCTACAATGAGCAGTTCTTC; cdr3_aa: CASSPNRGGSYNEQFF
cdr3_length: 15; v_call: TRBV18; d_call: NA; j_call: TRBJ2-3; clone_size: NA; cdr3_nt: TGTGCCAGCTCACCAATATACTCGGGGGAAGATACGCAGTATTTT; cdr3_aa: CASSPIYSGEDTQYF
cdr3_length: 19; v_call: TRBV11-2; d_call: TRBD1; j_call: TRBJ2-7; clone_size: NA; cdr3_nt: TGTGCCAGCAGCCCACAACCGGGACAGGGGTCTTATAACTCCTACGAGCAGTACTTC; cdr3_aa: CASSPQPGQGSYNSYEQYF
cdr3_length: 14; v_call: TRBV19; d_call: TRBD1; j_call: TRBJ1-2; clone_size: few; cdr3_nt: TGTGCCAGTAGTATTACAGGGGCGGACTATGGCTACACCTTC; cdr3_aa: CASSITGADYGYTF
cdr3_length: 13; v_call: TRBV11-3; d_call: NA; j_call: TRBJ2-5; clone_size: NA; cdr3_nt: TGTGCCAGCAGCTCAGGTTTAGAAGAGACCCAGTACTTC; cdr3_aa: CASSSGLEETQYF
cdr3_length: 15; v_call: TRBV19; d_call: TRBD2; j_call: TRBJ2-1; clone_size: few; cdr3_nt: TGTGCCAGTAGTCTTCTAGCGGGAGGTTACAATGAGCAGTTCTTC; cdr3_aa: CASSLLAGGYNEQFF
cdr3_length: 15; v_call: TRBV7-9; d_call: TRBD1; j_call: TRBJ1-5; clone_size: NA; cdr3_nt: TGTGCCAGCAGCTCGGGACAGGGGGAGAATCAGCCCCAGCATTTT; cdr3_aa: CASSSGQGENQPQHF
cdr3_length: 14; v_call: TRBV27; d_call: NA; j_call: TRBJ1-4; clone_size: once; cdr3_nt: TGTGCCAGCAGGTTCACTGCAACTAATGAAAAACTGTTTTTT; cdr3_aa: CASRFTATNEKLFF
cdr3_length: 17; v_call: TRBV27; d_call: NA; j_call: TRBJ1-5; clone_size: NA; cdr3_nt: TGTGCCAGCAGTTCGACGGGAGGGCTTAACGGCAATCAGCCCCAGCATTTT; cdr3_aa: CASSSTGGLNGNQPQHF
cdr3_length: 17; v_call: TRBV10-1; d_call: NA; j_call: TRBJ1-1; clone_size: NA; cdr3_nt: TGCGCCAGCAGTGCCCTCGGCAGGAGAGACGGGGGGACTGAAGCTTTCTTT; cdr3_aa: CASSALGRRDGGTEAFF
cdr3_length: 12; v_call: TRBV6-5; d_call: NA; j_call: TRBJ1-6; clone_size: NA; cdr3_nt: TGTGCCAGCGGCGGCCCTAATTCACCCCTCCACTTT; cdr3_aa: CASGGPNSPLHF
cdr3_length: 19; v_call: TRBV7-9; d_call: TRBD2; j_call: TRBJ2-1; clone_size: NA; cdr3_nt: TGTGCCAGCAGCTTAGTTCTACTAGCGGGGAGTACGGCGCGGAATGAGCAGTTCTTC; cdr3_aa: CASSLVLLAGSTARNEQFF
cdr3_length: 14; v_call: TRBV7-3; d_call: NA; j_call: TRBJ1-6; clone_size: NA; cdr3_nt: TGTGCCAGCAGCGTTGGCCTCCAGGGATCACCCCTCCACTTT; cdr3_aa: CASSVGLQGSPLHF
cdr3_length: 14; v_call: TRBV10-3; d_call: NA; j_call: TRBJ2-1; clone_size: NA; cdr3_nt: TGTGCCACCGGGCCCAGAGGGCACGACAATGAGCAGTTCTTC; cdr3_aa: CATGPRGHDNEQFF
cdr3_length: 12; v_call: TRBV7-9; d_call: NA; j_call: TRBJ2-7; clone_size: NA; cdr3_nt: TGTGCCATCCAGGGGGGAACCTACGAGCAGTACTTC; cdr3_aa: CAIQGGTYEQYF
cdr3_length: 14; v_call: TRBV2; d_call: TRBD1; j_call: TRBJ2-2; clone_size: NA; cdr3_nt: TGTGCCAGCAGAGACGAACAGGGGTCCGGGGAGCTGTTTTTT; cdr3_aa: CASRDEQGSGELFF
cdr3_length: 15; v_call: TRBV7-6; d_call: TRBD1; j_call: TRBJ1-5; clone_size: NA; cdr3_nt: TGTGCCAGCAGCCCCGGACAGGGGGCCGGGCAGCCCCAGCATTTT; cdr3_aa: CASSPGQGAGQPQHF
cdr3_length: 15; v_call: TRBV6-5; d_call: TRBD1; j_call: TRBJ1-1; clone_size: NA; cdr3_nt: TGTGCCAGCAGTTACTTGACAGGGGGAAACACTGAAGCTTTCTTT; cdr3_aa: CASSYLTGGNTEAFF
cdr3_length: 16; v_call: TRBV6-6; d_call: NA; j_call: TRBJ2-3; clone_size: NA; cdr3_nt: TGTGCCAGCAGTTGGGCAGGCCCCTCTAGCACAGATACGCAGTATTTT; cdr3_aa: CASSWAGPSSTDTQYF
cdr3_length: 14; v_call: TRBV6-5; d_call: NA; j_call: TRBJ2-6; clone_size: few; cdr3_nt: TGTGCCAGCAGTTTCGACTTTAGGGCCAACGTCCTGACTTTC; cdr3_aa: CASSFDFRANVLTF
cdr3_length: 16; v_call: TRBV4-2; d_call: TRBD2; j_call: TRBJ2-1; clone_size: NA; cdr3_nt: TGTGCCAGCAGCCTGCAGGCGGGGGGCCGTTACAATGAGCAGTTCTTC; cdr3_aa: CASSLQAGGRYNEQFF
cdr3_length: 18; v_call: TRBV27; d_call: NA; j_call: TRBJ1-6; clone_size: NA; cdr3_nt: TGTGCCAGCAGTTTATCTGGAGGGGCCGGGGTGTATAATTCACCCCTCCACTTT; cdr3_aa: CASSLSGGAGVYNSPLHF
cdr3_length: 13; v_call: TRBV5-4; d_call: NA; j_call: TRBJ2-5; clone_size: NA; cdr3_nt: TGTGCCAGCAGCTTGGGGTCGGAAGAGACCCAGTACTTC; cdr3_aa: CASSLGSEETQYF
cdr3_length: 15; v_call: TRBV7-2; d_call: NA; j_call: TRBJ2-7; clone_size: NA; cdr3_nt: TGTGCCAGCAGCCCTCCAGGGCCCGCGGCCTACGAGCAGTACTTC; cdr3_aa: CASSPPGPAAYEQYF
cdr3_length: 14; v_call: TRBV5-6; d_call: TRBD1; j_call: TRBJ1-1; clone_size: NA; cdr3_nt: TGTGCCAGCAGCCCCACAGGGGGGAACACTGAAGCTTTCTTT; cdr3_aa: CASSPTGGNTEAFF
cdr3_length: 15; v_call: TRBV6-6; d_call: TRBD1; j_call: TRBJ1-2; clone_size: NA; cdr3_nt: TGTGCCAGCAGTTACGGTCCGGGACAGGGTAGGGGCTACACCTTC; cdr3_aa: CASSYGPGQGRGYTF
cdr3_length: 15; v_call: TRBV7-8; d_call: NA; j_call: TRBJ1-6; clone_size: NA; cdr3_nt: TGTGCCAGCAGTTACAGGCAGGGGCGAAATTCACCCCTCCACTTT; cdr3_aa: CASSYRQGRNSPLHF
cdr3_length: 14; v_call: TRBV29-1; d_call: NA; j_call: TRBJ2-7; clone_size: few; cdr3_nt: TGCAGCGTCCAGGGATGGCAGGGCTCCTACGAGCAGTACTTC; cdr3_aa: CSVQGWQGSYEQYF
cdr3_length: 17; v_call: TRBV10-3; d_call: NA; j_call: TRBJ2-3; clone_size: NA; cdr3_nt: TGTGCCATCAGTGGGAGCCTCCGGGACTCCAGCACAGATACGCAGTATTTT; cdr3_aa: CAISGSLRDSSTDTQYF
cdr3_length: 14; v_call: TRBV10-1; d_call: TRBD1; j_call: TRBJ2-3; clone_size: NA; cdr3_nt: TGCGCCAGCAGTTGGGACAGTAGCACAGATACGCAGTATTTT; cdr3_aa: CASSWDSSTDTQYF
cdr3_length: 14; v_call: TRBV18; d_call: NA; j_call: TRBJ2-7; clone_size: NA; cdr3_nt: TGTGCCAGCTCACCACCAATAGAGGTCTACGAGCAGTACTTC; cdr3_aa: CASSPPIEVYEQYF